Included here is one T cell receptor beta chain sequence, with context. Antigen unknown. Unsorted cryopreserved PBMC were sequenced, averaging around 94,000 T cells per clinical donor. The sample belongs to a study of T cells in tuberculosis. Study-wide context: Sequenced TCRs come from CD1B-GMM tetramer-binding T cells. Broader study findings: Smaller distances to GMM-specific TCRs suggested their expansion in active tuberculosis.

The protocol was immunoSEQ multiplex PCR, while the TCRdb copy is restricted to in-frame clones and leaves out a portion. The table includes fewer than 45,000 clones, about 96% detected once. This TCR was recovered from a donor aged 10 to 29 with latent tuberculosis or without tuberculosis infection. Material: PBMCs.

The CDR3 loop reads CASSIGQNTGELFF. The CDR3 DNA reads as TGTGCCAGTAGTATTGGACAGAACACCGGGGAGCTGTTTTTT. This chain joins TRBV19 and TRBJ2-2; TRBD1 might be the D (5 bases). This CDR3 has 14 amino acids. The ends were cut back, 3 bases at V and 1 base at J, with 6 bases in the middle. Germline CDR1 and CDR2: LNHDA and SQIVND (reference sequence).